These 11 T cell receptor beta chains originate from one sample sequenced in a study of shared clonotypes between healthy human individuals. The data were produced by immunoSEQ multiplex PCR, yet TCRdb's version contains in-frame clones alone and is incomplete. The sample lists some 680,000 clones; around 73% were seen once. The specimen sequenced was memory CD4+ T cells sorted from blood. As for subset: CD45RA-negative fraction. Receptors originate from a woman aged 30 to 39 in good health.

The V gene is TRBV6-5, the J gene TRBJ1-1, with 9 bases lining up with TRBD1. CDR1 and CDR2 from the germline V gene are MNHEY and SVGAGI. Trimming took 6 bases from V and 4 from J; bases not matched to a gene: 9. The CDR3 extends over 15 amino acids. The CDR3 coding sequence is TGTGCCAGCAGCCCGGCCGGGACAGGGTCCACTGAAGCTTTCTTT. This encodes CASSPAGTGSTEAFF.

J is TRBJ2-4 and V is TRBV6-5, with D hard to call. CDR3 length equals 16 residues. The germline V and J ends were trimmed by 0 bases and 0 bases, with 9 bases remaining between them. The germline gives CDR1 MNHEY, CDR2 SVGAGI. The CDR3 DNA reads as TGTGCCAGCAGTTACTCAGTGGATCGAGCCAAAAACATTCAGTACTTC. It encodes CASSYSVDRAKNIQYF.

V usage is TRBV5-8 and J usage is TRBJ1-2, with 7 bases fitting TRBD1. Germline CDR1 SGHTS, CDR2 YDEGEE. The CDR3 extends over 15 amino acids. V shed 4 bases and J 2 bases; nucleotides not matched to a gene: 8. CDR3 protein: CASSNPGQRNYGYTF. The CDR3 nucleotides read TGTGCCAGCAGCAACCCGGGACAGAGAAACTATGGCTACACCTTC.

This clone appeared many times. The rearrangement links TRBV19 to TRBJ1-5; no clear D gene. This CDR3 comprises 13 residues. V was cut by 6 bases and J by 7 bases, with 13 bases left in between. CDR1 is LNHDA and CDR2 is SQIVND in the germline V gene (reference sequence). The CDR3 DNA reads as TGTGCCAGTAGCGTCCGCGCGGGGCAGCCCCAGCATTTT. Translation gives CASSVRAGQPQHF.

This chain uses TRBV5-8 with TRBJ2-3; 9 bases map to TRBD1. J gave up 7 bases and V 3 bases, and 15 bases lay outside the gene matches. CDR1 and CDR2 (germline): SGHTS, YDEGEE. The CDR3 is 17 residues long. CDR3 in DNA: TGTGCCAGCAGCTACCGGACGGGACAGGGAGTGGGTAATACGCAGTATTTT. Translating gives CASSYRTGQGVGNTQYF.

This sequence joins TRBV5-1 and TRBJ2-4; 7 bases line up with TRBD2. The CDR3 contains 18 residues. V lost 1 base and J lost 9; bases outside the gene matches: 19. Germline V gene sequence: CDR1 SGHRS, CDR2 YFSETQ. CDR3 bases: TGCGCCAGCAGCTTGTTTTGGGCTAGCGGACCCCTCGGAGGCATTCAGTACTTC. Its translation: CASSLFWASGPLGGIQYF.

The chain uses TRBV5-1 and TRBJ2-2, with D perhaps TRBD1 (5 bases). Trimming shortened V by 6 bases and J by 2 bases, and 14 bases separated the two germline ends. The CDR3 loop spans 15 amino acids. Germline CDR1 SGHRS, CDR2 YFSETQ. Written as DNA, the CDR3 is TGCGCCAGCACGAACCAGGGTCCCAACACCGGGGAGCTGTTTTTT. Translation gives CASTNQGPNTGELFF.

The V gene is TRBV5-4, the J gene TRBJ2-3, with D maybe TRBD2 (6 bases). V lost 0 bases to trimming and J lost 1 base, with 9 bases between them. Per germline, CDR1 SGHNT and CDR2 YYREEE (reference sequence). The CDR3 is made up of 15 amino acids. This CDR3 reads CASSLVGGGTDTQYF. CDR3 sequence (DNA): TGTGCCAGCAGCTTGGTCGGAGGGGGCACAGATACGCAGTATTTT.

In its sample, this clone was seen once. This chain connects TRBV4-1 to TRBJ2-3; TRBD2 aligns across 7 bases. Germline-derived CDR1 and CDR2 are MGHRA and YSYEKL. This CDR3 spans 16 amino acids. V trimming: 2 bases; J trimming: 2 bases; junction bases outside the gene matches: 7. The CDR3 bases are TGCGCCAGCAGCCAATATGGGACTAAAAACACAGATACGCAGTATTTT. Protein: CASSQYGTKNTDTQYF.

The V gene is TRBV6-1, the J gene TRBJ2-3, with TRBD1 identical over 8 bases. J gave up 6 bases and V 3 bases, and 8 bases lay outside the gene matches. Germline CDR1 is MNHNS and CDR2 is SASEGT. The CDR3 has 15 residues. The CDR3 region has the DNA TGTGCCAGCAGTGACACGGCAGGGGGCGTGGATACGCAGTATTTT. Protein sequence: CASSDTAGGVDTQYF.

The chain is built from TRBV29-1 and TRBJ2-2, with D tentatively TRBD1 (6 bases). V was shortened by 4 bases and J by 2 bases, with 11 bases between the two germline ends. The CDR3 is 14 residues long. Germline V gives CDR1 SQVTM, CDR2 ANQGSEA. The CDR3 bases are TGCAGCGTTGTTTGGGGGCTCAACACCGGGGAGCTGTTTTTT. The encoded protein is CSVVWGLNTGELFF.